This T cell receptor (delta chain) was documented in a study of gamma-delta chains in newborns, infants, children. Study-level background: Microbial exposure reportedly drives polyclonal innate γδ T cell expansion after birth.

TCRdb reanalysed the reads with CATT. The sample records roughly 14,000 delta-chain clones, 7.3% being singletons. CDR3 length: 19 amino acids. With 1 base removed from V and 0 bases from J, the gap between germline ends came to 15 bases. Germline V gene sequence: CDR1 GEAIGNYY, CDR2 EKD. The gene calls are TRDV2 and TRDJ3; D ambiguous. Sequencing used blood. The clonotype was recovered from a child who was a newborn, infant or young child, either healthy, febrile or measles-vaccinated (not recorded which). The CDR3 DNA reads as TGTGCCTGTGACACTGTACTGTCTCGAAGCTCCTGGGACACCCGACAGATGTTTTTC. Translation gives CACDTVLSRSSWDTRQMFF.